This T cell receptor (beta chain) appears in the sequencing data of a study of sequential checkpoint blockade in melanoma. About the research overall: Patients were randomized 1:1 to nivolumab-then-ipilimumab or ipilimumab-then-nivolumab first-line. Maintenance nivolumab came after either treatment sequence.

The treatment denotes: randomized to nivolumab then ipilimumab (arm A) or the reverse (arm B). None of the patients previously received DNA-damaging chemotherapy. Sorted cells were live CD3+CD8+, lacking CD19 and CD56, from PBMCs. V trimming: 2 bases; J trimming: 1 base; junction bases outside the gene matches: 1. CDR3 size: 15 residues. The germline CDR1 and CDR2 sequences are SEHNR and FQNEAQ (reference sequence). Produced via immunoSEQ multiplex PCR; TCRdb's table is partial and in-frame only. The sample yields fewer than 15,000 clones, about 65% seen once. The source was CD8+ T cells sorted from blood (inferred from file names), collected from a patient given nivolumab and ipilimumab in sequence. The rearrangement joins TRBV7-9 to TRBJ2-1, with 8 positions matching TRBD1. This receptor was obtained from a human donor with melanoma. The CDR3 spells CASSLRQGSYNEQFF. CDR3 in DNA: TGTGCCAGCAGCTTAAGACAGGGGTCCTACAATGAGCAGTTCTTC. Based on the CDR3 plus reference TRBV7-9 and TRBJ2-1, the full variable domain is DTGVSQNPRHKITKRGQNVTFRCDPISEHNRLYWYRQTLGQGPEFLTYFQNEAQLEKSRLLSDRFSAERPKGSFSTLEIQRTEQGDSAMYLCASSLRQGSYNEQFFGPGTRLTVL.